This passage covers 11 T cell receptor beta chains from one sample sequenced in a study of blood T cell repertoires in COVID-19. Here immunoSEQ multiplex PCR was the method, and the copy in TCRdb shows in-frame clones only, minus some. The sample gives tens of thousands of clones, under 80% of which show up once; 25% to 35% is in the top ten. Source material: peripheral blood. These receptors came from a man older than 75 with acute or convalescent COVID-19.

This clone is a singleton in its sample. Other DNA sequences in the sample encode the same CDR3. The rearrangement uses TRBV7-9 and TRBJ1-4; D is ambiguous. The germline CDR1 and CDR2 sequences are SEHNR and FQNEAQ (reference sequence). With 3 bases removed from V and 5 bases from J, the gap between germline ends came to 10 bases. This CDR3 contains 14 residues. The CDR3 loop is CASSLSRLNEKLFF. The CDR3 region has the DNA TGTGCCAGCAGCTTGTCCAGACTGAATGAAAAACTGTTTTTT.

The chain joins TRBV6-5 to TRBJ1-2, with D tentatively TRBD1 (6 bases). Trimming shortened V by 5 bases and J by 4 bases, and 14 bases separated the two germline ends. CDR3 length equals 14 residues. CDR1 and CDR2 from the germline V gene are MNHEY and SVGAGI. The chain's CDR3 is CASSTRQAIYGYTF. The CDR3 nucleotides are TGTGCCAGCAGTACCCGACAGGCCATCTATGGCTACACCTTC.

The rearrangement links TRBV5-6 to TRBJ2-1; maybe TRBD2 (6 bases). The germline V gene encodes CDR1 SGHDT and CDR2 YYEEEE. CDR3 length: 15 amino acids. V shed 1 base and J shed 0 bases, with 8 bases lying between them. This chain's CDR3 is CASSLRGISYNEQFF. The CDR3 bases are TGTGCCAGCAGCTTGCGGGGGATCTCCTACAATGAGCAGTTCTTC.

DNA of the CDR3: TGTGCCAGCAGCTTACGCGGTGGGACAGCTGGAAACACCATATATTTT. It is translated as CASSLRGGTAGNTIYF. The V call is TRBV7-9, the J call TRBJ1-3, with 7 bases fitting TRBD1. Germline V CDR1 and CDR2: SEHNR, FQNEAQ (reference sequence). V lost 2 bases, J lost 2 bases, and 6 bases stayed unmatched. The CDR3 is 16 residues long.

This clone was picked up a small number of times. The chain uses TRBV28 and TRBJ2-7; D is ambiguous. This CDR3 is 11 amino acids long. Deletions cut 7 bases from V and 9 bases from J, with 13 bases between. In germline, CDR1 is MDHEN, CDR2 SYDVKM. The chain's CDR3 is CASTGGEVQYF. CDR3 nucleotide sequence: TGTGCCAGCACCGGCGGAGAGGTGCAGTACTTC.

This clone was seen only a few times. The V and J genes are TRBV27 and TRBJ1-2; 11 positions match TRBD1. The CDR3 extends over 15 amino acids. V trimming: 3 bases; J trimming: 4 bases; junction bases outside the gene matches: 4. Germline values: CDR1 MNHEY, CDR2 SMNVEV (reference sequence). The CDR3 region is CASSFRDRGIYGYTF. As DNA, the CDR3 is TGTGCCAGCAGTTTCCGGGACAGGGGGATCTATGGCTACACCTTC.

This rearrangement joins TRBV4-2 to TRBJ1-5, with TRBD1 as a possible D gene (6 bases). Germline lookup yields CDR1 LGHNA and CDR2 YNFKEQ. CDR3 length equals 16 residues. V lost 0 bases, J lost 5 bases, and 14 bases lay in between. The CDR3: CASSQESYRAHQPQHF. The CDR3, as DNA: TGTGCCAGCAGCCAAGAATCATACAGGGCGCATCAGCCCCAGCATTTT.

This clone was observed once. J is TRBJ2-3 and V is TRBV7-9, with D perhaps matching TRBD2 (7 bases). CDR3 length: 14 residues. Trimming left V 3 bases short and J 3 bases short, with 10 bases between. Per germline, CDR1 SEHNR and CDR2 FQNEAQ (reference sequence). This CDR3 is CASSFGGATDTQYF. The CDR3 bases are TGTGCCAGCAGCTTTGGGGGGGCGACAGATACGCAGTATTTT.

The gene calls are TRBV7-3 and TRBJ2-3; 10 nucleotides line up with TRBD2. Germline V lookup: CDR1 SGHTA, CDR2 FQGTGA. The junction had 0 bases not matched to a gene; V was cut back by 3 bases and J by 0 bases. This CDR3 region has 15 residues. The CDR3 DNA reads as TGTGCCAGCAGCTTGACTAGCGGGAGCACAGATACGCAGTATTTT. Translation: CASSLTSGSTDTQYF.

This clone has only one observation. The V gene is TRBV28, the J gene TRBJ2-7, with 7 bases aligning to TRBD1. Per germline, CDR1 MDHEN and CDR2 SYDVKM. The length of the CDR3 is 14 residues. V was clipped by 5 bases and J by 3 bases; unmatched bases: 7. CDR3 in DNA: TGTGCCAGCAGTAAAGGGGGCAGGGACTACGAGCAGTACTTC. This encodes CASSKGGRDYEQYF.

This clone was found a few times. The rearrangement uses TRBV7-9 and TRBJ1-2; D ambiguous. V lost 5 bases and J 8 bases, leaving 15 bases between the germline ends. CDR3 length: 13 residues. Germline V CDR1 and CDR2: SEHNR, FQNEAQ (reference sequence). This chain's CDR3 is CASSVRGYGGYTF. The CDR3 region has the DNA TGTGCCAGCAGCGTACGTGGTTATGGCGGCTACACCTTC. The variable domain in full, completed from reference TRBV7-9 and TRBJ1-2, reads DTGVSQNPRHKITKRGQNVTFRCDPISEHNRLYWYRQTLGQGPEFLTYFQNEAQLEKSRLLSDRFSAERPKGSFSTLEIQRTEQGDSAMYLCASSVRGYGGYTFGSGTRLTVV.